This T cell receptor (beta chain) was observed in a study of Ad26.COV2.S vaccination and SARS-CoV-2 variants. Study-level results: People who got the vaccine had more spike-specific TCR breadth than people who got placebo. Total T cell responses may have been underestimated by the TCR breadth and depth analyses.

Assay used: immunoSEQ multiplex PCR; TCRdb lists only in-frame clones, some missing. The sample lists roughly 350,000 clones; roughly 90% were seen once. V was pared by 7 bases and J by 2 bases, with 9 bases between. The length of the CDR3 is 14 residues. Per germline, CDR1 MDHEN and CDR2 SYDVKM. The treatment was: 15 to 20 received Ad26.COV2.S at low or high dose, single or two shots; about 5 received placebo; per-sample allocation not given. Samples analyzed were those drawn on day 63 after the first vaccine or placebo injection. An Ad26 vector that expressed Wuhan-strain SARS-CoV-2 spike constituted the vaccine. To note about this clone: Antigen specificity is unknown.

The TCR originated in a person aged 18 to 59 who received the Ad26.COV2.S COVID-19 vaccine or a placebo. The specimen comprised peripheral blood, sampled in a trial of Ad26.COV2.S vaccine versus placebo. The chain joins TRBV28 to TRBJ1-6, with D unclear. The CDR3 spells CASKGSPYNSPLHF. CDR3 DNA sequence: TGTGCCAGCAAAGGATCCCCCTATAATTCACCCCTCCACTTT.